What follows is one TCR beta chain and its context. These data belong to a study of OX40 agonist ivuxolimab in advanced cancers. Germline V gene sequence: CDR1 LNHDA, CDR2 SQIVND (reference sequence). Trimming cost V 5 bases and J 4 bases, with 17 bases left between them. CDR3 length: 15 amino acids. The table came from immunoSEQ multiplex PCR; TCRdb's copy has only in-frame clones and leaves some out. The sample contains around 80,000 clones, roughly four fifths of which appear only once. The TCR comes from an adult with an advanced solid tumor such as melanoma, head and neck, liver or kidney cancer. The V call is TRBV19, the J call TRBJ1-1; a weak D match, TRBD1 (6 bases). Source: CD4+ or CD8+ T cells sorted from blood, taken in a trial of the OX40 agonist ivuxolimab. In nucleotides, the CDR3 is TGTGCCAGTAGTCCTAACAGGGTATTGAGCACTGAAGCTTTCTTT. Translated: CASSPNRVLSTEAFF.